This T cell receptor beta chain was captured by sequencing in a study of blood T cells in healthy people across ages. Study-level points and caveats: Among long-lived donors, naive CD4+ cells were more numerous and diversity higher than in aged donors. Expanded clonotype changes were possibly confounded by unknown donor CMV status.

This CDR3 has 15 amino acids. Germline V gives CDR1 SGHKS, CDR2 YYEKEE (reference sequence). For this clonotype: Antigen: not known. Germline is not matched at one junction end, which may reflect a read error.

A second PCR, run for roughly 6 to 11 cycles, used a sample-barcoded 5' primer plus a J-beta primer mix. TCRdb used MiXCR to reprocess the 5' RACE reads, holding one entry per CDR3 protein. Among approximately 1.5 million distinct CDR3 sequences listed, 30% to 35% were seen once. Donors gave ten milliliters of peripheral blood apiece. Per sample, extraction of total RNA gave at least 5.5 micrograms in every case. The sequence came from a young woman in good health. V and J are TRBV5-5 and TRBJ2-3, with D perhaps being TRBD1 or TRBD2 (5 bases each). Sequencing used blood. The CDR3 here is CVSRPGTRPTDTQYF. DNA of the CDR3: TGTGTCAGCAGACCCGGGACCAGGCCCACAGATACGCAGTATTTT.